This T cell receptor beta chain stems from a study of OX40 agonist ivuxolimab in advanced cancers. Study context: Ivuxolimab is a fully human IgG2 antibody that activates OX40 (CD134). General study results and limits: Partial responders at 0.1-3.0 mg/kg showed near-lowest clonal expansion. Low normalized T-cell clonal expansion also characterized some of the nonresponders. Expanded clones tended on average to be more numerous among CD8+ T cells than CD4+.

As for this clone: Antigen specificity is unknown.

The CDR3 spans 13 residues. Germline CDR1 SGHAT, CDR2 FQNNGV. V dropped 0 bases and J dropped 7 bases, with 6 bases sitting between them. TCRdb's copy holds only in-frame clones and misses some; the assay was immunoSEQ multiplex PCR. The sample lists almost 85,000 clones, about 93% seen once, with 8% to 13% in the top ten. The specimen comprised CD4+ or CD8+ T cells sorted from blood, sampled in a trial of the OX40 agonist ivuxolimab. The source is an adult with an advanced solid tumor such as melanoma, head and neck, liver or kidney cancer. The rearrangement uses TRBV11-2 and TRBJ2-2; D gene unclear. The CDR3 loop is CASSLDLVGELFF. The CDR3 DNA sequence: TGTGCCAGCAGCTTAGATTTAGTCGGGGAGCTGTTTTTT. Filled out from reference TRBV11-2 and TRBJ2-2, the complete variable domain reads EAGVAQSPRYKIIEKRQSVAFWCNPISGHATLYWYQQILGQGPKLLIQFQNNGVVDDSQLPKDRFSAERLKGVDSTLKIQPAKLEDSAVYLCASSLDLVGELFFGEGSRLTVL.